This T cell receptor beta chain appears in the sequencing data of a study of CD4 T cells in relation to SARS-CoV-2 and coronaviruses. Study information: The HLA restriction of the shared crossreactive spike epitopes was mapped.

Concerning this clone: Its antigen is still unknown.

This CDR3 has 15 amino acids. Germline CDR1 and CDR2: SEHNR and FQNEAQ (reference sequence). The ends were cut back, 5 bases at V and 6 bases at J, with 20 bases in the middle. Some clones are missing from TCRdb's copy, which holds only in-frame ones; the method was immunoSEQ multiplex PCR. The sample contains roughly 63,000 clones, roughly 93% of which appear only once. The unexposed donors gave CD4+ T cells in about 2010-2019, prior to COVID-19. Study-level results: Crossreactive clones expanded significantly less to SARS-CoV-2 than monoreactive clones. According to naive versus memory sequencing, detected responses are memory recall, not newly primed. The cross-reactivity analysis covered only spike protein, not other viral proteins.

This TCR was sampled from a human donor in good health. The V gene is TRBV7-9, the J gene TRBJ2-7; D may be TRBD1 or TRBD2 (5 bases each). Sequencing used naive CD4+ T cells from PBMCs. Subset noted: naive CD4+ T cells isolated by negative enrichment. The CDR3 here is CASSLPVGARGEQYF. In DNA, the CDR3 is TGTGCCAGCAGCCTCCCGGTCGGGGCCCGCGGCGAGCAGTACTTC.